This T cell receptor (beta chain) was sequenced for a study of regulatory T cells in long-lasting Graves disease. Across the study: Persistence in Graves' disease required over 5 years of antithyroid drugs plus positive TSH receptor antibodies. Study results and limitations: Reduced TCR diversity was observed in persistent Graves' patients versus newly diagnosed patients.

Noted time point: persistent/refractory GD, antithyroid drugs over 5 years with positive TRAb. RNA from PBMCs was the source of the TCR library. This CDR3 has 16 amino acids. The germline CDR1 and CDR2 sequences are MNHEY and SVGAGI. Trimming took off 2 bases at V and 1 base at J, with 14 bases between the two ends. The authors built TCR beta libraries using iRepertoire HTBI primers and Arm-PCR of CDR3 regions. As originally analysed: Taken together, the samples had 50 to 70 TRBV and 14 TRBJ segments identified. TCRdb re-called the multiplex PCR reads through MiXCR, storing one row per CDR3 protein. These V and J calls are TCRdb output, not the study's own analysis. The sample contains roughly 500,000 distinct CDR3 sequences, about 20% of which appear only once. For this clonotype: Its antigen is undetermined.

The material sequenced was peripheral blood mononuclear cells (PBMCs), taken when the disease was refractory, from a patient treated with antithyroid drugs. The chain employs TRBV6-5 and TRBJ2-5, with D possibly being TRBD2 (6 bases). This receptor was taken from a female donor with Graves disease. The CDR3 coding sequence is TGTGCCAGCAGTTACGGTATAGGGGAGGTCCAAGAGACCCAGTACTTC. It specifies CASSYGIGEVQETQYF.